This T cell receptor beta chain originates from a study of blood T cells in healthy people across ages. The overall study: T cells yielded about one barcoded beta molecule per two cells through template switching. Findings and limits, study-wide: Per-million-T-cell TCR beta diversity fell roughly linearly with age.

As regards this clonotype: Its target is not known.

With each sample, at least 5 micrograms of total RNA were extracted. Per germline, CDR1 MGHRA and CDR2 YSYEKL. Deletions cut 3 bases from V and 14 bases from J, with 17 bases between. CDR3 length: 13 residues. The use of a sample-barcoded 5' primer and a J-beta primer mix characterized a second PCR of roughly 6 to 12 cycles. Using its own MiXCR run on the 5' RACE reads, TCRdb lists one record per CDR3 protein. The data hold 600,000 to 1,000,000 distinct CDR3 sequences, with over 45% observed a single time. The specimen sequenced was blood. The clonotype comes from a man younger than 45 in good health. The chain is built from TRBV4-1 and TRBJ2-4, with D possibly TRBD1 on 6 matching bases. CDR3 protein: CASSQALGGVKYF. CDR3 nucleotide sequence: TGCGCCAGCAGCCAGGCCCTAGGGGGTGTCAAGTACTTC.